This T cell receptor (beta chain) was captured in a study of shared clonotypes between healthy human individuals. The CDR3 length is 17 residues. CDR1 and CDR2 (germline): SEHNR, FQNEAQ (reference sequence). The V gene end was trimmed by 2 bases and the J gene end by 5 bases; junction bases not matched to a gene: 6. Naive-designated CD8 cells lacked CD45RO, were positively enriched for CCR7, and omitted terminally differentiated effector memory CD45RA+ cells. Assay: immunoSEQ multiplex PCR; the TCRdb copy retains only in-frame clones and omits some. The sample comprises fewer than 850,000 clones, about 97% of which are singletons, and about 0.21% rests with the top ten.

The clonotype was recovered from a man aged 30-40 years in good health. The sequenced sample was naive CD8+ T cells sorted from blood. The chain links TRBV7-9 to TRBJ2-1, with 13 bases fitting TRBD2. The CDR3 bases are TGTGCCAGCAGCTTACTAACTAGCGGGAGGGCCAACAATGAGCAGTTCTTC. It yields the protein CASSLLTSGRANNEQFF.